The sample holds one count of the clone carrying this T cell receptor (beta chain). Its antigen is currently unknown. This entry belongs to a study of cytomegalovirus exposure and HLA in healthy donors. Researchers ran the PCR with 60 Vbeta and 13 Jbeta primers. The method was immunoSEQ multiplex PCR; TCRdb's version includes in-frame clones alone and lacks a portion of them. The sample has around 280,000 clones; about 90% are singletons. Study-level results: Later work associated roughly 17,000 TCR beta sequences with HLA alleles at 0.05 false discovery rate. Looking again later, the authors saw that most CMV-associated TCR beta chains seemed HLA-restricted.

Germline assignment: CDR1 SGHTA and CDR2 FQGNSA. This CDR3 spans 14 amino acids. V was trimmed by 5 bases and J by 4 bases, leaving 14 bases between them. The source of this sequence is a woman aged 18 to 35 in good health and CMV-seronegative. Input material: PBMCs. This chain uses TRBV7-2 with TRBJ1-2, with a weak D call TRBD1 (5 bases). The CDR3 is CASSPRGGGYGYTF. The CDR3 DNA reads as TGTGCCAGCAGCCCTAGGGGAGGCGGCTATGGCTACACCTTC. Together with reference TRBV7-2 and TRBJ1-2, the CDR3 gives the full variable domain: GAGVSQSPSNKVTEKGKDVELRCDPISGHTALYWYRQSLGQGLEFLIYFQGNSAPDKSGLPSDRFSAERTGGSVSTLTIQRTQQEDSAVYLCASSPRGGGYGYTFGSGTRLTVV.